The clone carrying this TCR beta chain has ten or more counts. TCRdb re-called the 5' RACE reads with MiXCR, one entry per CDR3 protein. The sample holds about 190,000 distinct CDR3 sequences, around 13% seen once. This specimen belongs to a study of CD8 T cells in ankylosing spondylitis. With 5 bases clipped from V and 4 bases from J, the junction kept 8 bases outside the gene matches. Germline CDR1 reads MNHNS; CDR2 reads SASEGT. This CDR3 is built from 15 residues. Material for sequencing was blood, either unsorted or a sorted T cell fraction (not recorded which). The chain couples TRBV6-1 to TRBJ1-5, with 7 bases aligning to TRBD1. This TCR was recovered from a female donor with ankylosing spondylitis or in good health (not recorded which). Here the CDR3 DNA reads TGTGCCAGCAGTACATTGGGACAGCCAAATCAGCCCCAGCATTTT. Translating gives CASSTLGQPNQPQHF.